The rows below give T cell receptor beta chains drawn from one sample of a study of blood T cell dynamics during melanoma immunotherapy. The table came from immunoSEQ multiplex PCR; TCRdb's copy has only in-frame clones and leaves some out. Here the sample spans roughly 15,000 clones, 80% to 90% being singletons. The input for sequencing was blood, taken from a patient treated with checkpoint blockade. These TCRs come from a human donor with melanoma. Each CDR3 is given without its conserved first and last residue. Fields, in order: V gene, D gene, clone size, CDR3 protein. A D gene is named only where the DNA matches it firmly. The size field is filled for only some rows; it gives once, few, many or a size class.

>TRBV19|TRBD1|.
ASSIEGQGRTDTQY
>TRBV6-1|TRBD1|once
ASKRTGDPYEQY
>TRBV5-1|.|.
ASSLSGENGYT
>TRBV5-6|TRBD1|.
ASSSGPGGGYEQY
>TRBV6-5|.|.
ASSQGPGKNYGYT
>TRBV5-3|TRBD1|.
ARSTPGQGSVEQY
>TRBV5-1|.|.
ASSLDQGSTEAF
>TRBV7-9|.|few
ASSLALVSTDTQY
>TRBV14|.|.
ASSRHNGGQF
>TRBV2|.|.
ASRKEPPYEQY
>TRBV5-1|.|few
ASSLGTANTEAF
>TRBV9|TRBD1|.
ASSVGQGAVGEKLF
>TRBV7-7|.|.
ASSSTGTGELF
>TRBV6-5|.|.
ASQSSGANVLT
>TRBV15|.|.
ATSRDIAGGTEAF
>TRBV18|TRBD2|.
ASSLTGGYNEQF
>TRBV6-5|.|.
ASSPREQGTEAF
>TRBV5-1|TRBD1|few
ASSLATGGKGGYT
>TRBV14|.|.
ASSQDVSGNSPLH
>TRBV6-5|.|.
ASQSRKGGTEAF
>TRBV27|.|once
ASSLMAGTGGYT
>TRBV7-3|TRBD2|once
ASSRSGGAQETQY
>TRBV2|.|.
ASSEGNEQF
>TRBV7-2|TRBD1|few
ASSFYGTGKETQY
>TRBV1|.|once
TSSQDVGGVTEAF
>TRBV27|.|.
ASSFLEGQPQH
>TRBV25-1|TRBD1|.
ASSAGTGFMNTEAF
>TRBV19|.|.
ASSSSRRGSYQPQH
>TRBV29-1|.|.
SVAWTDSNQPQH
>TRBV5-1|.|.
ASSLGQYQPQH
>TRBV11-2|.|.
ASSWDFSTDTQY
>TRBV2|TRBD1|.
ASGEGAYQPQH
>TRBV27|.|.
ASTLGQGSLNTEAF
>TRBV5-1|TRBD2|few
ASSLAGGSYEQY
>TRBV7-8|TRBD1|few
ASSLWGQASNQPQH
>TRBV19|.|.
ASSLIPNEQF
>TRBV12-5|TRBD1|.
ASGLAGAGGKAF
>TRBV15|TRBD1|.
ATSRHGTGGSEAF
>TRBV19|.|.
ASSSPQGPNYGYT
>TRBV6-1|.|few
ASSEAGRNQPQH
>TRBV20-1|.|.
SAGTLYEQF
>TRBV6-1|TRBD1|.
ASSAGTGLGNEQF
>TRBV7-2|.|.
ASSLGDQGNGNTIY
>TRBV5-1|.|once
ASSFQGTGELF
>TRBV7-6|.|.
ASSLRGRGGNQPQH
>TRBV30|.|.
AWSPEGLYGYT
>TRBV10-1|.|.
ASSEMGAYGANVLT
>TRBV5-1|TRBD1|.
ASSSTGVNTEAF
>TRBV30|TRBD2|.
AWTSGVTDTQY